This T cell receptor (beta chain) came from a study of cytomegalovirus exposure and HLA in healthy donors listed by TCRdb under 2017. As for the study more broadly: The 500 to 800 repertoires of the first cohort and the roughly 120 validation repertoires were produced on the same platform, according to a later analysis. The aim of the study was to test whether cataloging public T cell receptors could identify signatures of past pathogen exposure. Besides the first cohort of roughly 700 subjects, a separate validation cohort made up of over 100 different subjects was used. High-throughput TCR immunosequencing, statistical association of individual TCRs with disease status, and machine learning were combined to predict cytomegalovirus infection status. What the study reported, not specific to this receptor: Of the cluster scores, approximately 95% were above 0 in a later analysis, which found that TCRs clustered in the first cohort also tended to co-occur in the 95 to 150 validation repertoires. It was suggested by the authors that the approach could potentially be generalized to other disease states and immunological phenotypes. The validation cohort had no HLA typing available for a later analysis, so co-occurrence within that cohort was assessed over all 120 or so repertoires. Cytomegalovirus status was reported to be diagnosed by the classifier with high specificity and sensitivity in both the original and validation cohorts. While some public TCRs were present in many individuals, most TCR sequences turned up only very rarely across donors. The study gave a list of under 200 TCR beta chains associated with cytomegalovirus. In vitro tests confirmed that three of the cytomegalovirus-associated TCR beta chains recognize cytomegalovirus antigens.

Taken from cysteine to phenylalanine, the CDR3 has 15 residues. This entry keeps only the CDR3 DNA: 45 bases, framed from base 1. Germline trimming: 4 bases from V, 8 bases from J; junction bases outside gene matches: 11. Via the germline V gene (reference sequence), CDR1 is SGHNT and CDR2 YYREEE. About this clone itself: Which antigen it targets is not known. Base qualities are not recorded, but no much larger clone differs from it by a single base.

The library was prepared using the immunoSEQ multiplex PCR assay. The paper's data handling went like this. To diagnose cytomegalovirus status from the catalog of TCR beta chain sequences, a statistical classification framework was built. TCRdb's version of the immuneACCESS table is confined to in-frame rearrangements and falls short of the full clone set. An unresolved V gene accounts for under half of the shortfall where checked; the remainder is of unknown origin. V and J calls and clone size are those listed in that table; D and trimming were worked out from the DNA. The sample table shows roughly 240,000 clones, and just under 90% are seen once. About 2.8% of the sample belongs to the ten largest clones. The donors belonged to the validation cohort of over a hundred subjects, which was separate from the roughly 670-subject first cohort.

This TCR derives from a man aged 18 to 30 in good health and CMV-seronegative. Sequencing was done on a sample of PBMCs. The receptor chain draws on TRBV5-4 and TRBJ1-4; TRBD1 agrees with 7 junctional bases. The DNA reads TGTGCCAGCAGCCCATACTCGGGACAGAGAGAAAAACTGTTTTTT. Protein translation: CASSPYSGQREKLFF.